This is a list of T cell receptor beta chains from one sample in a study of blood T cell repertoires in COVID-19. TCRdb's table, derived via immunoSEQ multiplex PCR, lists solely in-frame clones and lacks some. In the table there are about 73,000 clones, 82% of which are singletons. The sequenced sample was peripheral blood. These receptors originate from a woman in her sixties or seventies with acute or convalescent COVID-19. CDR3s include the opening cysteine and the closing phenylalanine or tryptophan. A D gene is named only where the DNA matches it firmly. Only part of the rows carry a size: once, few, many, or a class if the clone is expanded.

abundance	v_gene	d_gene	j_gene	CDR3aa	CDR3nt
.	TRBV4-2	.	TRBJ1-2	CASSQTGGAGYGYTF	TGTGCCAGCAGCCAAACGGGGGGCGCGGGCTATGGCTACACCTTC
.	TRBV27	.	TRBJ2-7	CASSLSGQVYSYEQYF	TGTGCCAGCAGCCTTAGTGGCCAGGTCTACTCCTACGAGCAGTACTTC
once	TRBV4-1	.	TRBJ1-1	CASSQDPWLTEAFF	TGCGCCAGCAGCCAAGACCCGTGGCTGACTGAAGCTTTCTTT
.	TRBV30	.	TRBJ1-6	CAARGVGVSPLHF	TGTGCCGCACGGGGGGTCGGAGTTTCACCCCTCCACTTT
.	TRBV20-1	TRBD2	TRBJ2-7	CSASTGLARYEQYF	TGCAGTGCTAGTACGGGACTAGCGAGGTACGAGCAGTACTTC
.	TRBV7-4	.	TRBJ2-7	CASSLGQLAMFYEQYF	TGTGCCAGCAGCTTAGGACAGTTAGCTATGTTTTACGAGCAGTACTTC
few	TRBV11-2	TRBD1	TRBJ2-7	CASSLGQGPYEQYF	TGTGCCAGCAGCTTAGGACAGGGTCCCTACGAGCAGTACTTC
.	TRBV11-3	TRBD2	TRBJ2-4	CASSLEAGGGFNKNIQYF	TGTGCCAGCAGCTTAGAGGCGGGAGGGGGGTTTAACAAAAACATTCAGTACTTC
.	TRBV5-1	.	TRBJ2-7	CASSLGRTDLYEQYF	TGCGCCAGCAGCCTTGGAAGGACAGATCTCTACGAGCAGTACTTC
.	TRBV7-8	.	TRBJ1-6	CASSLGSGPRSSPLHF	TGTGCCAGCAGCTTAGGGAGCGGCCCCCGTTCTTCACCCCTCCACTTT
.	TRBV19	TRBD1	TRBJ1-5	CASWDRTNQPQHF	TGTGCCAGTTGGGACAGGACAAATCAGCCCCAGCATTTT
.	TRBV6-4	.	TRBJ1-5	CASSMESGSQPQHF	TGTGCCAGCAGTATGGAGTCAGGGTCTCAGCCCCAGCATTTT
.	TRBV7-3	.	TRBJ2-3	CASSLVTAGTDTQYF	TGTGCCAGCAGCTTAGTAACCGCGGGCACAGATACGCAGTATTTT
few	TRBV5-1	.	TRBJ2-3	CASTPGGTSTDTQYF	TGCGCCAGCACCCCTGGCGGCACTAGCACAGATACGCAGTATTTT
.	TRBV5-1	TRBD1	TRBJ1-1	CATHRGDLEDTEAFF	TGCGCCACCCACAGGGGAGACCTCGAGGACACTGAAGCTTTCTTT
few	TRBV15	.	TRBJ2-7	CATSRQGWGEQYF	TGTGCCACCAGCAGGCAGGGCTGGGGCGAGCAGTACTTC
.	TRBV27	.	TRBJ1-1	CASKLSGGTEAFF	TGTGCCAGCAAGCTATCCGGAGGGACTGAAGCTTTCTTT
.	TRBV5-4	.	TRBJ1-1	CASSLYRVDTEAFF	TGTGCCAGCAGCTTGTATCGGGTTGACACTGAAGCTTTCTTT
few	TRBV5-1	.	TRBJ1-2	CASSFADTKGFYGYTF	TGCGCCAGCAGCTTCGCAGACACCAAGGGGTTCTATGGCTACACCTTC
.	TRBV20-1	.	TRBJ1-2	CSAENYGYTF	TGCAGTGCTGAGAACTATGGCTACACCTTC
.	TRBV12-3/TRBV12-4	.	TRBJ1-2	CASSLIGNYGYTF	TGTGCCAGCAGTTTAATCGGTAACTATGGCTACACCTTC
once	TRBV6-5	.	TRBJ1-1	CASSWGSRSSEAFF	TGTGCCAGCAGTTGGGGCAGCAGGTCATCCGAAGCTTTCTTT
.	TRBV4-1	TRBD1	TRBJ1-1	CASSLREPPGQGIIF	TGCGCCAGCAGCCTCCGGGAACCTCCGGGACAGGGGATAATTTTT
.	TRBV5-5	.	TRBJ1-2	CASSLLGGDGYTF	TGTGCCAGCAGCTTGTTGGGGGGAGATGGCTACACCTTC
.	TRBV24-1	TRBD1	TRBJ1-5	CATSESDRGSHQPQHF	TGTGCCACCAGTGAATCCGACAGGGGTTCGCATCAGCCCCAGCATTTT
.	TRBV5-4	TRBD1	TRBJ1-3	CASGIQGNPGNTIYF	TGTGCCAGCGGGATACAGGGGAATCCTGGAAACACCATATATTTT
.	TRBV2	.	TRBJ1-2	CATPVERGYGYTF	TGTGCCACCCCGGTCGAAAGGGGCTATGGCTACACCTTC
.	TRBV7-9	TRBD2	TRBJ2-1	CASSVPGGREDSEQFF	TGTGCCAGCAGCGTTCCAGGCGGGAGGGAAGATAGTGAGCAGTTCTTC
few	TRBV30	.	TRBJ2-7	CAWSVLGYEQYF	TGTGCCTGGAGTGTACTTGGTTACGAGCAGTACTTC
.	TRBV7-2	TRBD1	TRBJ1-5	CASSLVPGTAHF	TGTGCCAGCAGCTTAGTGCCCGGGACAGCGCATTTT
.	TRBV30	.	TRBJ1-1	CAWSVPGSGAFF	TGTGCCTGGAGTGTTCCCGGAAGCGGAGCTTTCTTT
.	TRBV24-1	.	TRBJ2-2	CATSDPTRSGELFF	TGTGCCACCAGTGATCCAACTAGGTCCGGGGAGCTGTTTTTT
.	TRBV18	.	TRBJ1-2	CASSPGGTYGYTF	TGTGCCAGCTCACCGGGCGGGACCTATGGCTACACCTTC
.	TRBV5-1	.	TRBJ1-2	CASSPGQTINYGYTF	TGCGCCAGCAGCCCCGGGCAGACTATCAACTATGGCTACACCTTC
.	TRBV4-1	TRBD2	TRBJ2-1	CASSQALAGGRQFF	TGCGCCAGCAGCCAAGCACTAGCGGGGGGTAGGCAGTTCTTC
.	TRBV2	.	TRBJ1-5	CATATGSDQPQHF	TGTGCCACCGCCACAGGGTCGGATCAGCCCCAGCATTTT
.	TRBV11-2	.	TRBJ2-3	CASSLDGDNSDTQYF	TGTGCCAGCAGCTTAGACGGGGACAATTCAGATACGCAGTATTTT
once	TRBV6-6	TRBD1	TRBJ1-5	CASSGSFGQGGNQPQHF	TGTGCCAGCAGTGGATCCTTTGGACAGGGGGGAAATCAGCCCCAGCATTTT
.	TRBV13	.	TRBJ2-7	CASSLGPGIAYEQYF	TGTGCCAGCAGCTTAGGACCGGGAATCGCCTACGAGCAGTACTTC
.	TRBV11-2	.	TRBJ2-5	CASSAQASVETQYF	TGTGCCAGCAGCGCACAAGCTAGCGTTGAGACCCAGTACTTC
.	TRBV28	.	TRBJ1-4	CASSLAGVVGEKLFF	TGTGCCAGCAGTTTAGCGGGGGTGGTGGGCGAAAAACTGTTTTTT
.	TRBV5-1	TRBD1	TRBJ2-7	CASSFGQGADEQYF	TGCGCCAGCAGCTTTGGGCAGGGGGCGGACGAGCAGTACTTC
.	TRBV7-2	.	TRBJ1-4	CASSLPQEKLFF	TGTGCCAGCAGCTTACCCCAAGAAAAACTGTTTTTT
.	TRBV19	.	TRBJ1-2	CASMPKDRSYGYTF	TGTGCCAGTATGCCCAAGGACAGAAGCTATGGCTACACCTTC
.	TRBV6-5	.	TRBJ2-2	CASTGFTYTGELFF	TGTGCCAGCACAGGGTTCACTTACACCGGGGAGCTGTTTTTT
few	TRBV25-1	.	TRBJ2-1	CATALLRAPGGEQFF	TGTGCCACCGCATTACTTCGCGCTCCGGGTGGGGAGCAGTTCTTC
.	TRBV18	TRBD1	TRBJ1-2	CASSPDRGGYGYTF	TGTGCCAGCTCACCCGACAGGGGAGGCTATGGCTACACCTTC
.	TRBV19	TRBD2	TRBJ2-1	CASSRGPGGNNEQFF	TGTGCCAGTAGTAGAGGACCGGGAGGGAACAATGAGCAGTTCTTC
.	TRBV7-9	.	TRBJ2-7	CASSSRLGEEQYF	TGTGCCAGCAGCTCAAGACTGGGTGAAGAGCAGTACTTC
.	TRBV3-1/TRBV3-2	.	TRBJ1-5	CASSLGEDQPQHF	TGTGCCAGCAGCCTAGGGGAGGACCAGCCCCAGCATTTT
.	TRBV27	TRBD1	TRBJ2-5	CASGTGGSETQYF	TGTGCCAGCGGGACAGGGGGGTCCGAGACCCAGTACTTC
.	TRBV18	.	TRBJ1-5	CASSPQGPNQPQHF	TGTGCCAGCTCACCGCAGGGGCCCAATCAGCCCCAGCATTTT
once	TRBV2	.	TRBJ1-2	CASRWTESYGYTF	TGTGCCAGCAGGTGGACAGAGTCTTATGGCTACACCTTC
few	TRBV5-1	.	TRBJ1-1	CASSFSNQGGVGAFF	TGCGCCAGCAGCTTTTCCAATCAAGGGGGAGTGGGAGCTTTCTTT
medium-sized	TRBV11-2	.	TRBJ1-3	CASSLDYQGANTIYF	TGTGCCAGCAGCTTAGACTACCAGGGCGCGAACACCATATATTTT
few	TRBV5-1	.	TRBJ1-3	CASKRETVPGNTIYF	TGCGCCAGCAAGAGGGAAACTGTTCCTGGAAACACCATATATTTT
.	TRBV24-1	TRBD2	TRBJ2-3	CATSRLAGEGDTQYF	TGTGCCACCAGTAGACTAGCGGGAGAGGGAGATACGCAGTATTTT
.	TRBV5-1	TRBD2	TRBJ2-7	CASSLGLAIDEQYF	TGCGCCAGCAGCTTGGGACTAGCGATAGACGAGCAGTACTTC
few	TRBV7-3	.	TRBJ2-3	CASSPRPGVAGSDTQYF	TGTGCCAGCAGCCCCCGACCGGGTGTGGCGGGATCGGATACGCAGTATTTT